These T cell receptor beta chains were read from a single sample in a study of cytomegalovirus exposure and HLA in healthy donors. Only in-frame clones appear in the TCRdb table, and some are missing; sequencing was by immunoSEQ multiplex PCR. The data contain under 130,000 clones, 13% to 15% of them seen just once; the ten biggest clones take up over 0.8%. The sample consisted of PBMCs. The receptor set was obtained from a female donor in good health and CMV-seronegative. CDR3s include the opening cysteine and the closing phenylalanine or tryptophan. A D gene is named only where the DNA matches it firmly. Size is omitted from some rows. Given values are once, few, many or a class for expanded clones.

TRBJ1-4 | TRBV28 | few | NA | TGTGCCAGCGGTAGGGGTGATGAAAAACTGTTTTTT | CASGRGDEKLFF
TRBJ2-1 | TRBV5-8 | few | TRBD1 | TGTGCCAGCAGCTTCCGGGACAGGGTGGATGGTGAGCAGTTCTTC | CASSFRDRVDGEQFF
TRBJ1-1 | TRBV6-5 | few | NA | TGTGCCAGCAGTGACTACAGGGCGCTGGGCACTGAAGCTTTCTTT | CASSDYRALGTEAFF
TRBJ1-2 | TRBV29-1 | NA | TRBD1 | TGCAGCGACGAGGGACAGGGGCTTGGCTACACCTTC | CSDEGQGLGYTF
TRBJ2-7 | TRBV30 | NA | TRBD1 | TGTGCCCGAGGGACAGGGGGCCCCTCTTACGAGCAGTACTTC | CARGTGGPSYEQYF
TRBJ2-5 | TRBV7-9 | NA | NA | TGTGCCAGCAGCTCCACGGGGGAGACCCAGTACTTC | CASSSTGETQYF
TRBJ2-1 | TRBV6-7 | few | TRBD2 | TGTGCCAGCAGTAACAGCGGGGGGCAGTACAATGAGCAGTTCTTC | CASSNSGGQYNEQFF
TRBJ1-1 | TRBV19 | few | NA | TGTGCCAGTAGTCTCAGGGTGAACACTGAAGCTTTCTTT | CASSLRVNTEAFF
TRBJ2-5 | TRBV21-1 | NA | NA | TGTGCCAGCAGCAAAGGAATGGGACAGCGAGAGACCCAGTACTTC | CASSKGMGQRETQYF
TRBJ2-5 | TRBV4-3 | NA | TRBD1 | TGCGCCAGCAGCCGCGAGTTACAGGGACAGGAGACCCAGTACTTC | CASSRELQGQETQYF
TRBJ2-1 | TRBV27 | NA | TRBD2 | TGTGCCAGCAGTTTACGGGATCCGGGACTAGCGGTCAATGAGCAGTTCTTC | CASSLRDPGLAVNEQFF
TRBJ2-1 | TRBV7-8 | once | NA | TGTGCCACCTCTTTTGGGACACTTACTTCCAATGAGCAGTTCTTC | CATSFGTLTSNEQFF
TRBJ1-2 | TRBV30 | NA | NA | TGTGCCTGGAGTGTATATGGCAGGCCCTACTATGGCTACACCTTC | CAWSVYGRPYYGYTF
TRBJ1-2 | TRBV7-9 | NA | NA | TGTGCCAGCAGTGGGGGGGATGGCTACACCTTC | CASSGGDGYTF
TRBJ1-2 | TRBV6-1 | NA | NA | TGTGCCAGCCATAGCCGGGGTTCGGTTGGCTACACCTTC | CASHSRGSVGYTF
TRBJ1-2 | TRBV2 | few | TRBD1 | TGTGCCAGCAGTGAGGGACAGGGGTTCCTTTATGGCTACACCTTC | CASSEGQGFLYGYTF
TRBJ1-1 | TRBV19 | few | NA | TGTGCCAGTAGTATGGGGCGGAACACTGAAGCTTTCTTT | CASSMGRNTEAFF
TRBJ1-2 | TRBV6-1 | few | TRBD1 | TGTGCCAGCAGATTCGGGACAGGGGGTTATGATGGCTACACCTTC | CASRFGTGGYDGYTF
TRBJ2-2 | TRBV4-2 | NA | TRBD2 | TGTGCCAGCAGCCAAGACCCGGGTGGCGGGAGGGGCGGGGAGCTGTTTTTT | CASSQDPGGGRGGELFF
TRBJ2-5 | TRBV5-1 | few | TRBD1 | TGCGCCAGCAGCTTCAGTCAGGGGGCAGGGGAGACCCAGTACTTC | CASSFSQGAGETQYF
TRBJ2-1 | TRBV7-2 | few | TRBD2 | TGTGCCAGCAGCTCCTCTAGCGGGCCTTACAATGAGCAGTTCTTC | CASSSSSGPYNEQFF
TRBJ1-5 | TRBV7-9 | NA | NA | TGTGCCAGCAGCCCGCCAGGAAATGTAAATCAGCCCCAGCATTTT | CASSPPGNVNQPQHF
TRBJ2-3 | TRBV7-9 | NA | NA | TGTGCCAGCAGCTTAGCGCGAGGAGGGGATACGCAGTATTTT | CASSLARGGDTQYF
TRBJ2-7 | TRBV6-1 | few | TRBD1 | TGTGCCAGCAGTGCAAGGACAGGGACCTACGAGCAGTACTTC | CASSARTGTYEQYF
TRBJ2-7 | TRBV5-1 | few | NA | TGCGCCAGCAGCTTGGGAGAACAGGGAGTCTTAGCGTGGGAGCAGTACTTC | CASSLGEQGVLAWEQYF
TRBJ2-7 | TRBV7-2 | NA | TRBD1 | TGTGCCAGCAGCTTAGAGCCGGGACAGGGTTACGAGCAGTACTTC | CASSLEPGQGYEQYF
TRBJ2-3 | TRBV5-4 | NA | TRBD2 | TGTGCCAGCAGCTTGGGCCCCGGAGCGGGAGGGCGTGGAGATACGCAGTATTTT | CASSLGPGAGGRGDTQYF
TRBJ2-5 | TRBV5-1 | NA | TRBD1 | TGCGCCAGCAGCTTGGGCGGCAGGGGGAGCTTCGGAGAGACCCAGTACTTC | CASSLGGRGSFGETQYF
TRBJ2-3 | TRBV5-8 | NA | NA | TGTGCCAGCAGCTTAGGACTTTACACAGATACGCAGTATTTT | CASSLGLYTDTQYF
TRBJ2-1 | TRBV5-1 | NA | NA | TGCGCCAGCAGCTTGGCAGGGGCCCGAGCCTCATACTACAATGAGCAGTTCTTC | CASSLAGARASYYNEQFF